The 19 T cell receptor beta chains below all came from one sample that was sequenced in a study of OX40 agonist ivuxolimab in advanced cancers. Sequenced by immunoSEQ multiplex PCR; TCRdb stores in-frame clones only, minus some. Counted here are 60,000 to 65,000 clones, about 90% occurring once; the ten biggest clones make up approximately 5%. This specimen was CD4+ or CD8+ T cells sorted from blood, taken in a trial of the OX40 agonist ivuxolimab. All receptors derive from an adult with an advanced solid tumor such as melanoma, head and neck, liver or kidney cancer.

Only one count was recorded for this clone. The chain recombines TRBV5-6 with TRBJ1-2; perhaps TRBD1 as D (6 bases). Germline CDR1 is SGHDT and CDR2 is YYEEEE. V was shortened by 7 bases and J by 7 bases, with 14 bases between the two germline ends. The CDR3 length is 12 residues. Written as DNA, the CDR3 is TGTGCCAGCGCCACGGGGGGCGGTGGCTACACCTTC. Translated, it gives CASATGGGGYTF.

V and J are TRBV7-9 and TRBJ2-5; 11 bases agree with TRBD2. The germline gives CDR1 SEHNR, CDR2 FQNEAQ (reference sequence). The CDR3 runs 17 residues. Trimming at V came to 3 bases and at J to 2 bases, leaving 8 bases not matched to a gene. CDR3 residues: CASSLGLAVNGQETQYF. For the CDR3, the DNA is TGTGCCAGCAGCTTGGGACTAGCGGTAAATGGGCAAGAGACCCAGTACTTC.

The V call is TRBV19, the J call TRBJ2-1; 11 bases are a match to TRBD2. The ends lost 3 bases at V and 10 bases at J; junction bases unmatched: 5. The germline CDR1 and CDR2 sequences are LNHDA and SQIVND (reference sequence). The CDR3 contains 14 residues. CDR3 bases: TGTGCCAGTAGTATCAACCTAGCGGGGGGAGAGCAGTTCTTC. This encodes CASSINLAGGEQFF.

The chain combines TRBV19 with TRBJ1-3; perhaps TRBD1 as D (5 bases). The V end lost 4 bases, the J end lost 4 bases, and 17 bases lay between the germline ends. The CDR3 extends over 16 amino acids. Germline lookup yields CDR1 LNHDA and CDR2 SQIVND (reference sequence). DNA for the CDR3: TGTGCCAGTAGTAGAAGACAGTCTCTTTCGGGAAACACCATATATTTT. This codes for CASSRRQSLSGNTIYF.

This chain uses TRBV10-3 with TRBJ1-1; 11 bases are shared with TRBD1. This CDR3 comprises 19 residues. V was clipped by 4 bases and J by 0 bases; unmatched bases: 13. Germline assignment: CDR1 ENHRY and CDR2 SYGVKD. The CDR3 here is CAISASQDRGLNMNTEAFF. CDR3 nucleotides: TGTGCCATCAGTGCATCGCAGGACAGGGGGCTAAACATGAACACTGAAGCTTTCTTT.

The gene calls are TRBV5-1 and TRBJ2-3; 9 bases align to TRBD2. Germline-derived CDR1 and CDR2 are SGHRS and YFSETQ. Losses at the gene ends were 0 bases for V and 1 base for J; bases not matched to a gene: 9. CDR3 length equals 18 residues. The CDR3 nucleotides are TGCGCCAGCAGCTTGGCCAGCGGGAGGATCTTAGGCACAGATACGCAGTATTTT. Protein: CASSLASGRILGTDTQYF.

The chain has TRBV4-1 and TRBJ2-1; TRBD1 matches 7 bases. J lost 4 bases, V lost 0 bases, and 9 bases had no gene match. The CDR3 runs to 17 residues. The germline V gene encodes CDR1 MGHRA and CDR2 YSYEKL. This CDR3 reads CASSQEWGTVTYNEQFF. The CDR3 nucleotides read TGCGCCAGCAGCCAAGAGTGGGGGACAGTGACTTACAATGAGCAGTTCTTC.

This chain connects TRBV6-1 to TRBJ1-2; D perhaps matches TRBD1 (6 bases). The V gene lost 0 bases and the J gene lost 7 bases, with 21 bases spanning the gap. Looked up from germline, CDR1 is MNHNS and CDR2 is SASEGT. This CDR3 comprises 17 residues. The CDR3 coding sequence is TGTGCCAGCAGTGAAGCCCCCCCTACAGGGATAGGTAGTGGCTACACCTTC. Translation: CASSEAPPTGIGSGYTF.

V gene TRBV6-1 combines with J gene TRBJ2-5; no clear D. Per the germline V gene, CDR1 is MNHNS and CDR2 is SASEGT. The CDR3 loop spans 14 amino acids. Trimming took off 1 base at V and 2 bases at J, with 8 bases between the two ends. CDR3 residues: CASSEVRAQETQYF. Here the CDR3 DNA reads TGTGCCAGCAGTGAAGTAAGAGCTCAAGAGACCCAGTACTTC.

This clone was seen a few times. The chain couples TRBV14 to TRBJ1-1; 11 nucleotides line up with TRBD1. Germline CDR1 reads SGHDN; CDR2 reads FVKESK. The junction had 5 bases not matched to a gene; V was cut back by 4 bases and J by 4 bases. The CDR3 has 15 residues. The CDR3 is CASSRDRGWITEAFF. CDR3 nucleotide sequence: TGTGCCAGCAGCCGGGACAGGGGGTGGATCACTGAAGCTTTCTTT.

The V and J genes are TRBV5-4 and TRBJ1-4; no definite D call. Trimming took 5 bases from V and 9 from J, leaving 14 bases between them. Germline CDR1 SGHNT, CDR2 YYREEE (reference sequence). This CDR3 has 13 residues. The CDR3 loop is CASRAEDQQKLFF. CDR3 nucleotides: TGTGCCAGCAGAGCTGAGGATCAACAAAAACTGTTTTTT.

This chain links TRBV28 with TRBJ1-1; perhaps TRBD1 as D (6 bases). V lost 6 bases, J lost 5 bases, and 13 bases lay in between. The CDR3 has 13 residues. Germline lookup yields CDR1 MDHEN and CDR2 SYDVKM. In DNA, the CDR3 is TGTGCCAGCAGACTCAGAGGGGGGACTGAAGCTTTCTTT. Translating gives CASRLRGGTEAFF.

Worth noting for this clone: One end of the junction fails to match germline, which may point to a read error. The chain links TRBV2 to TRBJ2-6; D is uncertain. Germline assignment: CDR1 SNHLY and CDR2 FYNNEI. CDR3 length: 14 amino acids. The CDR3 DNA sequence: TGTGCCAGCCGTGACCGATCTGGGGCCAACGTCCTGACTTTC. Translating gives CASRDRSGANVLTF.

The count of this clone is one. The genes are TRBV5-6 and TRBJ1-5, with D possibly TRBD1 on 5 matching bases. The CDR3 contains 14 residues. Trimming cost V 0 bases and J 2 bases, with 6 bases left between them. The germline V gene encodes CDR1 SGHDT and CDR2 YYEEEE. Here the CDR3 DNA reads TGTGCCAGCAGCTTGGGGGGGGGCAATCAGCCCCAGCATTTT. This gives the protein CASSLGGGNQPQHF.

CDR3 region: CASSSQGWSYEQYF. The CDR3 DNA follows: TGTGCCAGCAGTTCTCAGGGGTGGTCCTACGAGCAGTACTTC. V gene TRBV27 combines with J gene TRBJ2-7; tentatively, D is TRBD1 (6 bases). Trimming took off 4 bases at V and 1 base at J, with 11 bases between the two ends. This CDR3 has 14 residues. The germline gives CDR1 MNHEY, CDR2 SMNVEV (reference sequence).

The rearrangement joins TRBV6-5 to TRBJ2-4; D gene unclear. The CDR3 loop spans 11 amino acids. Trimming took off 6 bases at V and 7 bases at J, with 7 bases between the two ends. Germline loops: CDR1 MNHEY, CDR2 SVGAGI. CDR3 nucleotide sequence: TGTGCCAGCAGGGACGGGAACATTCAGTACTTC. Its protein is CASRDGNIQYF.

The V gene is TRBV6-4, the J gene TRBJ2-7; 9 bases agree with TRBD1. CDR3 length: 15 residues. CDR1 MRHNA and CDR2 SNTAGT come from the germline V gene. Trimming cost V 7 bases and J 2 bases; bases outside gene matches: 9. The CDR3 region has the DNA TGTGCCAGCACCCTGCCGGGACAGGGTCCCTACGAGCAGTACTTC. Its translation: CASTLPGQGPYEQYF.

This rearrangement joins TRBV9 to TRBJ2-2; TRBD2 matches 7 bases. The CDR3 is made up of 14 amino acids. Germline loops: CDR1 SGDLS, CDR2 YYNGEE. After removal of 4 bases from V and 7 bases from J, the junction contained 7 bases not matched to a gene. This CDR3 reads CASSLRGVGGELFF. The DNA of the CDR3 is TGTGCCAGCAGCCTCCGGGGGGTAGGCGGGGAGCTGTTTTTT.

The rearrangement joins TRBV7-2 to TRBJ2-1, with unresolved D. Trimming left V 5 bases short and J 6 bases short, with 11 bases between. CDR3 length: 13 residues. Germline V lookup: CDR1 SGHTA, CDR2 FQGNSA. CDR3 DNA sequence: TGTGCCAGCAGCCCCATTTTTAGCAATGAGCAGTTCTTC. This encodes CASSPIFSNEQFF.